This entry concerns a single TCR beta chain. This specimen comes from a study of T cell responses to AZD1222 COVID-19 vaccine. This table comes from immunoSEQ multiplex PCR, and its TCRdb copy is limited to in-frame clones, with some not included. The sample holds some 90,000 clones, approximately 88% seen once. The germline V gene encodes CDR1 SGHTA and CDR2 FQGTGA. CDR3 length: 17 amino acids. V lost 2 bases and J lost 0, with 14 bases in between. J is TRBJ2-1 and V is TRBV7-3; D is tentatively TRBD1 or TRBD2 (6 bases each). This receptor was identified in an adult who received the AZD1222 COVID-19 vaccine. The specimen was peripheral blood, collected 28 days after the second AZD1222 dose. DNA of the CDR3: TGTGCCAGCAGCTTAGGGGGGCCTCTAAGCTCCTACAATGAGCAGTTCTTC. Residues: CASSLGGPLSSYNEQFF.